Sequencing of this TCR beta chain was carried out in a study of cytomegalovirus exposure and HLA in healthy donors. Regarding this clone: Its antigen is still unknown.

The data were produced by immunoSEQ multiplex PCR, yet TCRdb's version contains in-frame clones alone and is incomplete. The sample holds about 140,000 clones, approximately 94% seen once. In germline, CDR1 is GTSNPN, CDR2 SVGIG (reference sequence). CDR3 length: 13 residues. J gave up 3 bases and V 4 bases, and 5 bases lay outside the gene matches. Among the approximately 130 subjects of the validation cohort, separate from the roughly 650-subject first cohort, were the donors. Study-level results: Cytomegalovirus association was assigned to 170 or so TCR beta chains. Reported results showed that the classifier diagnosed cytomegalovirus status with high specificity and sensitivity.

The chain combines TRBV30 with TRBJ1-1, with 7 bases aligning to TRBD1. The clonotype originates from a young man in good health and CMV-seropositive. The sequenced sample was PBMCs. Written as DNA, the CDR3 is TGTGCCTGGACCAAGACAGGGTACACTGAAGCTTTCTTT. Residues: CAWTKTGYTEAFF.